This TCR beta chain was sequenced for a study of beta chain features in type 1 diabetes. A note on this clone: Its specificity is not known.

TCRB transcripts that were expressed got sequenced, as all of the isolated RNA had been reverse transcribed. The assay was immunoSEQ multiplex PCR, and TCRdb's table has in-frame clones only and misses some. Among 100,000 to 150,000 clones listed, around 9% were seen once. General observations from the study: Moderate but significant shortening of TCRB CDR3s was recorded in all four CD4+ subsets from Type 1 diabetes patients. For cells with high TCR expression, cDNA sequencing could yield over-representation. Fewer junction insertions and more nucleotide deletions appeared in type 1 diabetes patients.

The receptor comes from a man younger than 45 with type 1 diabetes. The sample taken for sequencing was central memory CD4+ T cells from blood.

The CDR3 spells CASSLGQVTYEQYF. In nucleotides, the CDR3 is TGTGCCAGCAGCTTAGGACAGGTAACCTACGAGCAGTACTTC. The genes are TRBV7-8 and TRBJ2-7, with D possibly TRBD1 on 6 matching bases. CDR3 length equals 14 residues. Germline loops: CDR1 SGHVS, CDR2 FQNEAQ. Trimming stripped 1 base from V and 2 bases from J, with 9 bases between.